Shown below are 17 T cell receptor beta chains from a single sample sequenced in a study of blood T cell repertoires in COVID-19. Sequenced by immunoSEQ multiplex PCR; TCRdb stores in-frame clones only, minus some. The data contain about 200,000 clones, 75% to 95% of them singletons. Sequencing input: peripheral blood. The source is a man aged 50-59 years with acute or convalescent COVID-19.

This clone has a single count. The chain joins TRBV2 to TRBJ2-7; 7 nucleotides line up with TRBD1. The trim removed 4 bases at V and 3 bases at J, leaving 12 bases unmatched. The CDR3 consists of 16 residues. In germline, CDR1 is SNHLY, CDR2 FYNNEI. The CDR3 DNA reads as TGTGCCAGCAGTGGGGAAGGGGGCCTGAAATTCTACGAGCAGTACTTC. Amino acids: CASSGEGGLKFYEQYF.

V is TRBV2 and J is TRBJ2-5; TRBD1 matches 7 bases. The CDR3 loop spans 13 amino acids. V trimming: 6 bases; J trimming: 1 base; junction bases outside the gene matches: 2. From germline, CDR1 is SNHLY and CDR2 FYNNEI. The CDR3 region is CASSWDSQETQYF. CDR3 sequence (DNA): TGTGCCAGCAGCTGGGACAGCCAAGAGACCCAGTACTTC.

This chain links TRBV6-6 with TRBJ2-4, with D uncertain. V gave up 5 bases and J gave up 0 bases, with 8 bases separating them. The germline V gene encodes CDR1 MNHNY and CDR2 SVGAGI (reference sequence). The CDR3 covers 14 residues. CDR3: CASSTELAKNIQYF. In DNA form, the CDR3 reads TGTGCCAGCAGTACCGAACTAGCCAAAAACATTCAGTACTTC.

V is TRBV10-3 and J is TRBJ2-2, with 9 bases aligning to TRBD1. The CDR3 is made up of 16 amino acids. CDR1 is ENHRY and CDR2 is SYGVKD in the germline V gene. Unmatched junction bases numbered 6, after V lost 5 bases and J lost 2 bases. The DNA of the CDR3 is TGTGCCATCAGTTATCGGGACAGGGCCAACACCGGGGAGCTGTTTTTT. Translating gives CAISYRDRANTGELFF.

The rearrangement links TRBV9 to TRBJ1-2; tentative D call: TRBD1 (6 bases). Trimming left V 4 bases short and J 6 bases short, with 16 bases between. Per germline, CDR1 SGDLS and CDR2 YYNGEE. This CDR3 region has 14 residues. CDR3 protein: CASSPWTVPHGYTF. The CDR3 DNA sequence: TGTGCCAGCAGCCCTTGGACAGTCCCCCATGGCTACACCTTC.

This clone was counted a few times. This chain links TRBV7-3 with TRBJ1-1; 7 bases agree with TRBD1. Germline CDR1 reads SGHTA; CDR2 reads FQGTGA. V shed 4 bases, J shed 5 bases, and the junction held 4 bases outside the gene matches. The CDR3 runs to 13 residues. The CDR3 reads CASSSQGRTEAFF. In DNA, the CDR3 is TGTGCCAGCAGCTCACAGGGGCGGACTGAAGCTTTCTTT.

The gene calls are TRBV30 and TRBJ1-1; D might be TRBD1 (6 bases). V was cut by 5 bases and J by 3 bases, with 19 bases left in between. CDR3 length: 15 amino acids. Germline CDR1 reads GTSNPN; CDR2 reads SVGIG (reference sequence). The CDR3 DNA is TGTGCCTGGGCGAGGGACACTACGGGGTACACTGAAGCTTTCTTT. Its translation is CAWARDTTGYTEAFF.

The gene calls are TRBV18 and TRBJ1-1, with TRBD1 matching 7 bases. The V segment lost 4 bases and the J segment 1 base; nucleotides outside the gene matches: 3. The germline CDR1 and CDR2 sequences are KGHSH and LQKENI. The CDR3 loop spans 14 amino acids. The CDR3 region is CASSLYRGNTEAFF. The DNA for the CDR3 is TGTGCCAGCTCACTGTACAGGGGGAACACTGAAGCTTTCTTT.

The V and J genes are TRBV12-3 or TRBV12-4 and TRBJ1-3; D not resolved. V shed 3 bases and J shed 11 bases, with 11 bases lying between them. The CDR3 is made up of 12 amino acids. CDR3 region: CASSLYGGAIYF. The CDR3 DNA reads TGTGCCAGCAGTTTGTACGGAGGTGCCATATATTTT.

In nucleotides, the CDR3 is TGTGCCAGCAGCTTGGGAGCGGGATCCCAAGAGACCCAGTACTTC. This gives the protein CASSLGAGSQETQYF. The chain links TRBV7-3 to TRBJ2-5, with 7 nucleotides matching TRBD2. J lost 1 base, V lost 3 bases, and 5 bases had no gene match. Germline-derived CDR1 and CDR2 are SGHTA and FQGTGA. CDR3 length equals 15 residues. The full variable domain, rest sourced from reference TRBV7-3 and TRBJ2-5, is GAGVSQTPSNKVTEKGKYVELRCDPISGHTALYWYRQSLGQGPEFLIYFQGTGAADDSGLPNDRFFAVRPEGSVSTLKIQRTERGDSAVYLCASSLGAGSQETQYFGPGTRLLVL.

This clone was detected only a few times. CDR3 coding DNA: TGTGCCAGCAGCCAAGGGGGGCTTGGCAATCAGCCCCAGCATTTT. Protein: CASSQGGLGNQPQHF. The chain combines TRBV3-1 (or the pseudogene TRBV3-2) with TRBJ1-5; D possibly corresponds to TRBD1 (6 bases). CDR1 is LGHDT and CDR2 is YNNKEL in the germline V gene (reference sequence). CDR3 size: 15 residues. V lost 1 base and J lost 2, with 9 bases in between.

This sequence joins TRBV25-1 and TRBJ1-3; D unclear. Looked up from germline, CDR1 is MGHDK and CDR2 is SYGVNS. Trimming took off 4 bases at V and 0 bases at J, with 13 bases between the two ends. CDR3 size: 16 residues. CDR3 coding DNA: TGTGCCAGCAGTGCCTCGGAGGGCCACTCTGGAAACACCATATATTTT. This codes for CASSASEGHSGNTIYF.

The chain carries TRBV28 and TRBJ2-7; the match to TRBD1 covers 9 bases. The CDR3 has 14 residues. The germline V gene has CDR1 MDHEN and CDR2 SYDVKM. Trimming at V came to 8 bases and at J to 5 bases, leaving 10 bases not matched to a gene. As DNA, the CDR3 is TGTGCCAGCGGGTACAGGGGGCTCGTAAACGAGCAGTACTTC. It specifies CASGYRGLVNEQYF. Complete variable domain (other parts from reference TRBV28 and TRBJ2-7): DVKVTQSSRYLVKRTGEKVFLECVQDMDHENMFWYRQDPGLGLRLIYFSYDVKMKEKGDIPEGYSVSREKKERFSLILESASTNQTSMYLCASGYRGLVNEQYFGPGTRLTVT.

The gene calls are TRBV30 and TRBJ1-6; TRBD1 matches 9 bases. The junction had 9 bases not matched to a gene; V was cut back by 3 bases and J by 9 bases. There are 15 residues in the CDR3. CDR1 GTSNPN and CDR2 SVGIG come from the germline V gene (reference sequence). The CDR3 sequence is CAWRGTTGGGSPLHF. CDR3 in DNA: TGTGCCTGGAGGGGGACCACAGGGGGCGGTTCACCCCTCCACTTT.

This clone was counted between two and nine times. The rearrangement uses TRBV3-1 (or the pseudogene TRBV3-2) and TRBJ1-5, with a weak D call TRBD1 (6 bases). The germline V gene encodes CDR1 LGHDT and CDR2 YNNKEL (reference sequence). Trimming cost V 4 bases and J 2 bases, with 6 bases left between them. The CDR3 runs to 13 residues. CDR3 nucleotides: TGTGCCAGCAGCCGACAGGGCAATCAGCCCCAGCATTTT. It translates to CASSRQGNQPQHF.

This clone was counted only a few times. The chain links TRBV30 to TRBJ1-2, with 9 nucleotides matching TRBD1. CDR3 length equals 13 residues. The trim removed 4 bases at V and 9 bases at J, leaving 9 bases unmatched. CDR1 and CDR2 (germline): GTSNPN, SVGIG (reference sequence). The CDR3 region is CAWKPGTGYSYTF. The CDR3, as DNA: TGTGCCTGGAAGCCCGGGACAGGGTATAGCTACACCTTC.

The chain is built from TRBV27 and TRBJ2-3, with D unresolved. Germline values: CDR1 MNHEY, CDR2 SMNVEV (reference sequence). The CDR3 has 14 residues. V was clipped by 2 bases and J by 3 bases, with 9 bases between them. CDR3 in amino acids: CASSLQLGTDTQYF. The CDR3 DNA reads TGTGCCAGCAGTTTACAGCTAGGAACAGATACGCAGTATTTT.